These 9 T cell receptor beta chains were all obtained from the same sample, sequenced in a study of blood T cell repertoires in COVID-19. Sequencing was performed with immunoSEQ multiplex PCR; in TCRdb, only in-frame clones are kept and a portion is missing. Among roughly 300,000 clones, approximately 85% were seen once, and the ten largest hold 13%. The sample comprised peripheral blood. Receptor source: a human donor in a cohort sampled during active COVID-19.

This chain joins TRBV24-1 and TRBJ1-3; D gene uncertain. From germline, CDR1 is KGHDR and CDR2 SFDVKD. CDR3 length: 13 amino acids. Between the trimmed V and J ends, which lost 4 bases and 7 bases, there was a span of 10 bases. This chain's CDR3 is CATSEIGGNTIYF. CDR3 DNA sequence: TGTGCCACCAGTGAGATAGGAGGTAACACCATATATTTT.

The rearrangement uses TRBV7-2 and TRBJ2-1; TRBD2 is a possible D gene (6 bases). From germline, CDR1 is SGHTA and CDR2 FQGNSA. The CDR3 is 14 amino acids. The ends were cut back, 7 bases at V and 10 bases at J, with 20 bases in the middle. The CDR3: CASTDNAGGAEQFF. The DNA for the CDR3 is TGTGCCAGCACCGACAATGCAGGCGGGGCCGAGCAGTTCTTC.

A single count supports this clone. J is TRBJ1-2 and V is TRBV19; 9 bases line up with TRBD1. The CDR3 sequence is 14 residues long. The germline V gene encodes CDR1 LNHDA and CDR2 SQIVND (reference sequence). V dropped 9 bases and J dropped 4; count of bases not matched to a gene: 9. The CDR3 sequence is CASRPTGGTYGYTF. CDR3 DNA: TGTGCCAGCCGTCCCACAGGGGGCACCTATGGCTACACCTTC. The whole variable domain, filled in from reference TRBV19 and TRBJ1-2, reads DGGITQSPKYLFRKEGQNVTLSCEQNLNHDAMYWYRQDPGQGLRLIYYSQIVNDFQKGDIAEGYSVSREKKESFPLTVTSAQKNPTAFYLCASRPTGGTYGYTFGSGTRLTVV.

The chain has TRBV24-1 and TRBJ2-3; 7 nucleotides line up with TRBD1. Trimming removed 6 bases from V and 1 base from J; junction bases left unmatched: 3. Germline values: CDR1 KGHDR, CDR2 SFDVKD. The CDR3 runs to 14 residues. DNA of the CDR3: TGTGCCACCAGTTACGGACAGGGCACAGATACGCAGTATTTT. It codes for CATSYGQGTDTQYF.

The V gene is TRBV7-2, the J gene TRBJ2-3, with 9 bases lining up with TRBD2. The CDR3 loop spans 17 amino acids. Losses at the gene ends were 3 bases for V and 0 bases for J; bases not matched to a gene: 7. Germline CDR1 SGHTA, CDR2 FQGNSA. Here the CDR3 DNA reads TGTGCCAGCAGCTTCGAGGGCGGGAGGGTTAGCACAGATACGCAGTATTTT. Amino acids: CASSFEGGRVSTDTQYF.

The chain combines TRBV3-1 (or the pseudogene TRBV3-2) with TRBJ1-2; D unclear. CDR1 LGHDT and CDR2 YNNKEL come from the germline V gene (reference sequence). Trimming left V 5 bases short and J 4 bases short, with 11 bases between. The CDR3 consists of 13 residues. This CDR3 reads CASSYGLGYGYTF. The CDR3 nucleotides are TGTGCCAGCAGCTATGGACTCGGCTATGGCTACACCTTC.

The J gene is TRBJ1-6, the V gene TRBV7-2, with TRBD1 matching over 7 bases. Trimming at V came to 3 bases and at J to 5 bases, leaving 4 bases not matched to a gene. The CDR3 extends over 15 amino acids. Germline values: CDR1 SGHTA, CDR2 FQGNSA. This CDR3 is CASSFQTGNNSPLHF. The DNA for the CDR3 is TGTGCCAGCAGCTTCCAGACAGGGAATAATTCACCCCTCCACTTT.

The V call is TRBV12-3 or TRBV12-4, the J call TRBJ1-4, with TRBD1 matching over 7 bases. J was trimmed by 6 bases and V by 7 bases; bases with no gene match: 5. The CDR3 is made up of 13 amino acids. The CDR3 protein is CASTLQGYEKLFF. DNA of the CDR3: TGTGCCAGCACCCTACAGGGGTATGAAAAACTGTTTTTT.

This chain connects TRBV11-2 to TRBJ1-5, with 7 bases aligning to TRBD1. Trimming at V came to 5 bases and at J to 2 bases, leaving 6 bases not matched to a gene. This CDR3 has 15 residues. Per germline, CDR1 SGHAT and CDR2 FQNNGV. In DNA form, the CDR3 reads TGTGCCAGCAGCCTCGGGACAGCGGGCAATCAGCCCCAGCATTTT. It encodes CASSLGTAGNQPQHF.